This T cell receptor beta chain emerged from a study of T cell repertoires in aging, cancer and after chemotherapy (dated by TCRdb to the late 2010s). For the wider study: Donors spanned six age groups from 30 or younger to 70 or older, with at least three individuals per group. In the solid tumor group, the paired samples taken before and after chemotherapy came from brain tumor (glioblastoma) patients given temozolomide-based therapy. The complete dataset included some 9 million TCR reads. To examine immunoaging and T cell reconstitution after chemotherapy, the study profiled TCR beta repertoires in peripheral blood from healthy donors and cancer patients. Alongside some 96 healthy donors serving as a reference group, the cohort included approximately 210 cancer patients, of whom more than 85 had hematological cancers and 124 had solid cancers.

Findings and caveats that apply to the study as a whole: Median generation probability increased over the chemotherapy interval in both cancer cohorts, suggesting repertoire reconstitution through rebound thymic output. It was noted by the authors that conclusions about immunological memory after chemotherapy cannot be drawn from the repertoire data. Compared with age-matched healthy donors, untreated patients with hematological or solid cancers had significantly lower TCR diversity and higher clonality in blood. In healthy donors, the decline in TCR diversity with age was mainly due to loss of richness, whereas in cancer patients loss of evenness also played a role.

Rearranged TRB sequences spanning V, D and J segments were amplified in a multiplex touch-down PCR with a mixed TRB-A/B primer pool. Illumina adapters and sample indices were added to the amplicons in two consecutive PCR reactions performed with Phusion HS II polymerase. The amplicons were purified from gel with the NucleoSpin Gel and PCR Clean-up kit and then assessed with Qubit and an Agilent 2100 Bioanalyzer. Libraries were sequenced on an Illumina MiSeq using 600-cycle, single-indexed, paired-end runs. In the source study's methods: Processing of the TRB sequences was carried out with MiXCR versions 2.12 and 3.0.5. Each unique CDR3 nucleotide sequence counted as one clone, and only productive sequences with at least two reads were retained. Shannon diversity, evenness, clonality (one minus evenness), and alpha-parameterized diversity profiles from alpha 0 to 5 were included as repertoire metrics. Generation probabilities of clones in paired pre- and post-chemotherapy samples were computed with the IGoR algorithm. Clones were called with MiXCR by TCRdb after fastp trimmed the public reads at Q25, and only in-frame beta chains were retained. Rows with one shared CDR3 protein collapse into an entry with the most common genes and DNA. The V and J calls and clone size are TCRdb's, not the authors'. Present in this sample are some 800 distinct CDR3 sequences, roughly half of which were seen just once. About 20% of the sample rests with the top ten.

The germline V gene supplies CDR1 MDHEN and CDR2 SYDVKM. Trimming takes 4 bases off V and 3 bases off J; junction bases not matched to a gene: 15. Spanning cysteine to phenylalanine, the CDR3 consists of 17 amino acids. Only the CDR3 DNA stays, 51 bases, in frame from base 1. Of note for this clonotype: Its antigen remains unidentified. Base qualities are missing; no much larger clone stands one base away.

TCR beta rearrangements were amplified from genomic DNA isolated from peripheral blood, not from sorted cells or RNA. This sequence uses TRBV28 and TRBJ2-7, with 7 bases in between that match TRBD2. The TCR was taken from a human donor with a solid tumor. Sequenced sample: blood. The CDR3 protein: CASSYSSDFAGDYEQYF. The DNA reads as follows: TGTGCCAGCAGTTACTCAAGCGATTTTGCGGGGGACTACGAGCAGTACTTC.